This passage covers 21 T cell receptor beta chains from one sample sequenced in a study of blood T cell repertoires in COVID-19. The assay was immunoSEQ multiplex PCR, and TCRdb's table has in-frame clones only and misses some. This repertoire shows around 210,000 clones, 85% found once; its top ten account for more than 4.5%. Sequencing was done on a sample of peripheral blood. All receptors derive from a man aged 50-60 years with COVID-19, enrolled during active disease.

V is TRBV6-5 and J is TRBJ2-1; D perhaps matches TRBD2 (5 bases). The CDR3 consists of 16 residues. The germline V gene has CDR1 MNHEY and CDR2 SVGAGI. V lost 3 bases to trimming and J lost 3 bases, with 15 bases between them. The CDR3 loop is CASSYEGSRVYNEQFF. The CDR3 DNA reads TGTGCCAGCAGTTATGAGGGTAGCCGTGTCTACAATGAGCAGTTCTTC.

The chain is built from TRBV7-2 and TRBJ1-3; D possibly corresponds to TRBD1 (5 bases). With 4 bases removed from V and 0 bases from J, the gap between germline ends came to 10 bases. The CDR3 totals 15 residues. From germline, CDR1 is SGHTA and CDR2 FQGNSA. The CDR3 spells CASSSQVYSGNTIYF. For the CDR3, the DNA is TGTGCCAGCAGCTCACAGGTCTACTCTGGAAACACCATATATTTT. The full variable domain, its missing parts supplied by reference TRBV7-2 and TRBJ1-3, is GAGVSQSPSNKVTEKGKDVELRCDPISGHTALYWYRQSLGQGLEFLIYFQGNSAPDKSGLPSDRFSAERTGGSVSTLTIQRTQQEDSAVYLCASSSQVYSGNTIYFGEGSWLTVV.

V is TRBV27 and J is TRBJ2-3; D is perhaps TRBD2 (5 bases). The ends were cut back, 2 bases at V and 0 bases at J, with 12 bases in the middle. The V gene's germline CDR1 is MNHEY and CDR2 SMNVEV (reference sequence). This CDR3 is built from 16 residues. In nucleotides, the CDR3 is TGTGCCAGCAGTTTAGGTAGCCGACTAAGCACAGATACGCAGTATTTT. It yields the protein CASSLGSRLSTDTQYF.

V gene TRBV5-6 combines with J gene TRBJ1-4; 8 bases match TRBD1. V trimming: 4 bases; J trimming: 3 bases; junction bases outside the gene matches: 2. Germline CDR1 is SGHDT and CDR2 is YYEEEE. This CDR3 is 14 amino acids long. CDR3 nucleotide sequence: TGTGCCAGCAGCCAGGGACAGGCTAATGAAAAACTGTTTTTT. Translation: CASSQGQANEKLFF.

The chain combines TRBV7-9 with TRBJ2-5; 7 nucleotides line up with TRBD1. Per the germline V gene, CDR1 is SEHNR and CDR2 is FQNEAQ (reference sequence). The CDR3 totals 14 residues. Trimming removed 0 bases from V and 5 bases from J; junction bases left unmatched: 3. CDR3 DNA: TGTGCCAGCAGCTTAGCGACAGGGATGGAGACCCAGTACTTC. The encoded protein is CASSLATGMETQYF.

The J gene is TRBJ2-7, the V gene TRBV2; D is possibly TRBD2 (6 bases). This CDR3 comprises 16 residues. Deletions cut 0 bases from V and 2 bases from J, with 14 bases between. The germline CDR1 and CDR2 sequences are SNHLY and FYNNEI. CDR3 DNA sequence: TGTGCCAGCAGTGAAGCGGCGGCGGGGCGAACCTACGAGCAGTACTTC. Its protein is CASSEAAAGRTYEQYF.

V gene TRBV7-2 combines with J gene TRBJ1-5, with 7 bases identical to TRBD1. The V and J ends lost 5 bases and 7 bases, in that order; junction bases with no gene match: 2. This CDR3 region has 12 residues. Looked up from germline, CDR1 is SGHTA and CDR2 is FQGNSA. The CDR3 sequence is CASSQGGQPQHF. CDR3 nucleotide sequence: TGTGCCAGCAGCCAGGGGGGACAGCCCCAGCATTTT.

The CDR3 here is CASRISHRGSYEQYF. The CDR3 nucleotides read TGTGCCAGTAGGATTTCCCACAGGGGATCCTACGAGCAGTACTTC. J is TRBJ2-7 and V is TRBV19, with TRBD1 matching over 7 bases. CDR1 is LNHDA, CDR2 SQIVND, per germline (reference sequence). Trimming cost V 6 bases and J 1 base; bases outside gene matches: 9. This CDR3 comprises 15 residues. The complete variable domain, with remaining parts taken from reference TRBV19 and TRBJ2-7, reads DGGITQSPKYLFRKEGQNVTLSCEQNLNHDAMYWYRQDPGQGLRLIYYSQIVNDFQKGDIAEGYSVSREKKESFPLTVTSAQKNPTAFYLCASRISHRGSYEQYFGPGTRLTVT.

V usage is TRBV5-6 and J usage is TRBJ1-6; possibly TRBD1 for D (5 bases). Trimming cost V 2 bases and J 10 bases, with 10 bases left between them. Germline V gives CDR1 SGHDT, CDR2 YYEEEE. The CDR3 consists of 13 residues. CDR3 in DNA: TGTGCCAGCAGCTTCCAGGGTGGATCACCCCTCCACTTT. This gives the protein CASSFQGGSPLHF.

The chain combines TRBV19 with TRBJ2-7, with D perhaps matching TRBD2 (6 bases). The CDR3 totals 13 residues. V was cut by 3 bases and J by 4 bases, with 10 bases left in between. Per germline, CDR1 LNHDA and CDR2 SQIVND (reference sequence). In DNA form, the CDR3 reads TGTGCCAGTAGTATCGGGAGAAAGTACGAGCAGTACTTC. It codes for CASSIGRKYEQYF.

The rearrangement joins TRBV10-3 to TRBJ1-5; D may be TRBD1 (5 bases). CDR1 ENHRY and CDR2 SYGVKD come from the germline V gene. CDR3 size: 17 residues. V was shortened by 3 bases and J by 0 bases, with 15 bases between the two germline ends. The CDR3 protein is CAISDGGLTVSNQPQHF. CDR3 coding DNA: TGTGCCATCAGTGACGGTGGCCTGACAGTTAGCAATCAGCCCCAGCATTTT.

The chain recombines TRBV9 with TRBJ2-2, with TRBD2 matching 12 bases. Germline V gene lookup returns CDR1 SGDLS and CDR2 YYNGEE. The J segment lost 4 bases and the V segment lost 0 bases, leaving 10 bases of the junction unmatched. The CDR3 spans 19 residues. The CDR3 is CASSVALAGGLYSTGELFF. The CDR3 DNA reads TGTGCCAGCAGCGTAGCTCTAGCGGGGGGGCTCTATAGCACCGGGGAGCTGTTTTTT. Filled out from reference TRBV9 and TRBJ2-2, the complete variable domain reads DSGVTQTPKHLITATGQRVTLRCSPRSGDLSVYWYQQSLDQGLQFLIQYYNGEERAKGNILERFSAQQFPDLHSELNLSSLELGDSALYFCASSVALAGGLYSTGELFFGEGSRLTVL.

J is TRBJ2-5 and V is TRBV3-1 (or the pseudogene TRBV3-2); 8 nucleotides match TRBD2. Trimming removed 1 base from V and 1 base from J; junction bases left unmatched: 5. The CDR3 contains 16 residues. Germline V gives CDR1 LGHDT, CDR2 YNNKEL (reference sequence). This CDR3 reads CASSQGVAGRQETQYF. The CDR3 DNA sequence: TGTGCCAGCAGCCAAGGGGTAGCGGGACGCCAAGAGACCCAGTACTTC.

This sequence joins TRBV6-5 and TRBJ1-4, with TRBD1 identical over 9 bases. Unmatched junction bases numbered 3, after V lost 2 bases and J lost 8 bases. Per germline, CDR1 MNHEY and CDR2 SVGAGI. CDR3 length equals 14 residues. CDR3 loop: CASSYGTGREKLFF. For the CDR3, the DNA is TGTGCCAGCAGTTACGGGACAGGGAGGGAAAAACTGTTTTTT.

The chain joins TRBV5-4 to TRBJ1-1; 9 nucleotides line up with TRBD1. J was trimmed by 1 base and V by 3 bases; bases with no gene match: 10. Germline V gene sequence: CDR1 SGHNT, CDR2 YYREEE (reference sequence). CDR3 length: 17 residues. CDR3 DNA: TGTGCCAGCAGCTGGGCTACAGGGGGCGCCGGGAACACTGAAGCTTTCTTT. Translated: CASSWATGGAGNTEAFF.

CDR3 in amino acids: CASTFNRGLAKNIQYF. The CDR3 DNA reads as TGTGCCAGCACCTTCAACAGGGGGCTAGCCAAAAACATTCAGTACTTC. The V call is TRBV11-2, the J call TRBJ2-4; TRBD1 matches 9 bases. In germline, CDR1 is SGHAT, CDR2 FQNNGV. V lost 7 bases and J lost 0; bases outside the gene matches: 7. CDR3 length: 16 residues.

The chain has TRBV7-2 and TRBJ2-7, with a weak D call TRBD2 (5 bases). CDR1 and CDR2 from the germline V gene are SGHTA and FQGNSA. CDR3 size: 14 residues. V was clipped by 6 bases and J by 5 bases, with 17 bases between them. CDR3 loop: CASSPDVAFNEQYF. CDR3 nucleotide sequence: TGTGCCAGCAGTCCTGATGTAGCGTTCAACGAGCAGTACTTC. The full variable domain, with the rest looked up from reference TRBV7-2 and TRBJ2-7, is GAGVSQSPSNKVTEKGKDVELRCDPISGHTALYWYRQSLGQGLEFLIYFQGNSAPDKSGLPSDRFSAERTGGSVSTLTIQRTQQEDSAVYLCASSPDVAFNEQYFGPGTRLTVT.

The gene calls are TRBV12-3 or TRBV12-4 and TRBJ1-2; D may be TRBD1 (6 bases). Trimming stripped 2 bases from V and 8 bases from J, with 12 bases between. This CDR3 is built from 13 residues. This CDR3 reads CASSLSTGEGYTF. In DNA form, the CDR3 reads TGTGCCAGCAGTTTATCGACAGGAGAGGGCTACACCTTC.

This clone was counted between two and nine times. This sequence joins TRBV7-9 and TRBJ2-3; 8 bases align to TRBD2. The CDR3 contains 12 residues. The germline gives CDR1 SEHNR, CDR2 FQNEAQ (reference sequence). The ends lost 7 bases at V and 4 bases at J; junction bases unmatched: 1. CDR3 amino acids: CASNGGADTQYF. CDR3 in DNA: TGTGCCAGCAACGGGGGGGCAGATACGCAGTATTTT.

A note on this clone: The same CDR3 arises from other DNA sequences in this sample as well. The chain uses TRBV5-1 and TRBJ2-3, with D maybe TRBD1 (5 bases). The V end was cut by 0 bases, the J end by 4 bases, with 9 bases between. The length of the CDR3 is 14 residues. The germline V gene has CDR1 SGHRS and CDR2 YFSETQ. The CDR3, as DNA: TGCGCCAGCAGCTTGGGGCAGGGTGCAGATACGCAGTATTTT. This translates into CASSLGQGADTQYF. Variable domain in full (rest from reference TRBV5-1 and TRBJ2-3): KAGVTQTPRYLIKTRGQQVTLSCSPISGHRSVSWYQQTPGQGLQFLFEYFSETQRNKGNFPGRFSGRQFSNSRSEMNVSTLELGDSALYLCASSLGQGADTQYFGPGTRLTVL.

The chain couples TRBV5-1 to TRBJ2-1; 12 bases are a match to TRBD2. The CDR3 runs to 16 residues. Germline V gene lookup returns CDR1 SGHRS and CDR2 YFSETQ. Unmatched junction bases numbered 1, after V lost 3 bases and J lost 0 bases. Here the CDR3 reads CASSWTSGVSYNEQFF. The CDR3 DNA reads as TGCGCCAGCAGCTGGACTAGCGGGGTCTCCTACAATGAGCAGTTCTTC.